This entry describes one T cell receptor beta chain. Other nucleotide sequences in the sample specify the same CDR3. The CDR3 length is 11 residues. V was pared by 2 bases and J by 6 bases, with 6 bases between. Germline V lookup: CDR1 SGHRS, CDR2 YFSETQ. The sample belongs to a study of cytomegalovirus exposure and HLA in healthy donors. TCRdb's table, derived via immunoSEQ multiplex PCR, lists solely in-frame clones and lacks some. Altogether 150,000 to 200,000 clones are present, around 85% being singletons, with the ten largest covering under 2.5%. V usage is TRBV5-1 and J usage is TRBJ2-7, with D perhaps matching TRBD2 (5 bases). Sequencing input: PBMCs. The clonotype originates from a young man in good health and CMV-seropositive. The CDR3 loop reads CASSLRGEQYF. The CDR3 DNA reads as TGCGCCAGCAGCTTACGGGGCGAGCAGTACTTC.